The 24 T cell receptor beta chains presented below share a single source sample, sequenced in a study of T cells after yellow fever vaccination. TCRdb redid the calling of the 5' RACE reads with MiXCR, one entry per CDR3 protein. The table shows 620,000 or so distinct CDR3 sequences, with approximately 16% occurring only once. Sample: PBMCs, taken around 5 days after the first yellow fever vaccination. These receptors all come from a young man who received the YFV17D yellow fever vaccine.

This chain connects TRBV29-1 to TRBJ1-2, with TRBD1 as a possible D gene (5 bases). Trimming took off 4 bases at V and 4 bases at J, with 10 bases between the two ends. The germline V gene has CDR1 SQVTM and CDR2 ANQGSEA. This CDR3 region has 12 residues. CDR3 amino acids: CSVALGGYGYTF. CDR3 DNA sequence: TGCAGCGTTGCCCTCGGGGGCTATGGCTACACCTTC. The whole variable domain, filled in from reference TRBV29-1 and TRBJ1-2, reads SAVISQKPSRDICQRGTSLTIQCQVDSQVTMMFWYRQQPGQSLTLIATANQGSEATYESGFVIDKFPISRPNLTFSTLTVSNMSPEDSSIYLCSVALGGYGYTFGSGTRLTVV.

This clonotype has just a few counts. CDR3 protein: CASSLTRHSGANVLTF. For the CDR3, the DNA is TGTGCCAGCAGCTTAACCCGGCACTCTGGGGCCAACGTCCTGACTTTC. The chain couples TRBV7-3 to TRBJ2-6; no clear D gene. The V end was cut by 0 bases, the J end by 0 bases, with 6 bases between. Germline V gives CDR1 SGHTA, CDR2 FQGTGA. This CDR3 spans 16 amino acids. Filled out from reference TRBV7-3 and TRBJ2-6, the complete variable domain reads GAGVSQTPSNKVTEKGKYVELRCDPISGHTALYWYRQSLGQGPEFLIYFQGTGAADDSGLPNDRFFAVRPEGSVSTLKIQRTERGDSAVYLCASSLTRHSGANVLTFGAGSRLTVL.

This clonotype has only a few counts. The J gene is TRBJ2-7, the V gene TRBV20-1, with D perhaps being TRBD1 or TRBD2 (5 bases each). Germline CDR1 is DFQATT and CDR2 is SNEGSKA (reference sequence). V was trimmed by 7 bases and J by 2 bases, leaving 15 bases between them. This CDR3 comprises 13 residues. The CDR3 reads CSVLAQGPYEQYF. The CDR3 bases are TGCAGTGTCCTAGCCCAGGGCCCCTACGAGCAGTACTTC.

This clonotype has at least ten counts. This chain links TRBV5-1 with TRBJ1-4; 11 bases agree with TRBD1. Germline-derived CDR1 and CDR2 are SGHRS and YFSETQ. V gave up 3 bases and J gave up 7 bases; unmatched junction bases: 5. The length of the CDR3 is 15 residues. The CDR3 nucleotides read TGCGCCAGCAGCTCAGGACAGGGGGCGATTGAAAAACTGTTTTTT. Protein product: CASSSGQGAIEKLFF.

The rearrangement links TRBV6-5 to TRBJ2-3; possible D gene TRBD2, 6 bases. The CDR3 is 16 amino acids. Trimming took off 0 bases at V and 8 bases at J, with 18 bases between the two ends. Germline V gives CDR1 MNHEY, CDR2 SVGAGI. Written as DNA, the CDR3 is TGTGCCAGCAGTTACTCGGGACTTGTGGCTGGGGTTACGCAGTATTTT. This translates into CASSYSGLVAGVTQYF.

The table lists this clonotype with many counts. The chain combines TRBV7-8 with TRBJ1-2; 8 bases are shared with TRBD1. The CDR3 is 13 residues long. In germline, CDR1 is SGHVS, CDR2 FQNEAQ. J was trimmed by 8 bases and V by 5 bases; bases with no gene match: 7. The CDR3 coding sequence is TGTGCCAGCAGCCCGGACAGGGTTCACGGCTACACCTTC. Translation gives CASSPDRVHGYTF.

The sample holds a few counts of this clonotype. This chain uses TRBV12-3 or TRBV12-4 with TRBJ1-2; D is ambiguous. The CDR3 is 12 amino acids. Trimming cost V 6 bases and J 6 bases, with 11 bases left between them. The CDR3 spells CASRDPSDGYTF. DNA for the CDR3: TGTGCCAGCAGAGACCCGAGTGATGGCTACACCTTC.

The CDR3 DNA sequence: TGTGCCAGCACTCAGGACAGGGGGAACACAGATACGCAGTATTTT. Protein: CASTQDRGNTDTQYF. The V and J genes are TRBV7-9 and TRBJ2-3, with 10 bases that match TRBD1. Trimming took 7 bases from V and 2 from J; bases not matched to a gene: 6. Germline V CDR1 and CDR2: SEHNR, FQNEAQ (reference sequence). The CDR3 consists of 15 residues. The whole variable domain, filled in from reference TRBV7-9 and TRBJ2-3, reads DTGVSQNPRHKITKRGQNVTFRCDPISEHNRLYWYRQTLGQGPEFLTYFQNEAQLEKSRLLSDRFSAERPKGSFSTLEIQRTEQGDSAMYLCASTQDRGNTDTQYFGPGTRLTVL.

Regarding this clonotype: Relative to the germline gene, one junction end is altered; a read error may explain this. V is TRBV20-1 and J is TRBJ1-6; no firm D call. Germline loops: CDR1 DFQATT, CDR2 SNEGSKA (reference sequence). CDR3 length: 12 amino acids. In nucleotides, the CDR3 is TGCAGTGCTAGATTGGGGAATTCACCCTTCCACTTT. Its translation: CSARLGNSPFHF.

This chain uses TRBV9 with TRBJ1-2; D not resolved. The V gene's germline CDR1 is SGDLS and CDR2 YYNGEE. The CDR3 covers 13 residues. Trimming shortened V by 2 bases and J by 7 bases, and 12 bases separated the two germline ends. CDR3 protein: CASSVAGTGGYTF. The CDR3 DNA follows: TGTGCCAGCAGCGTCGCAGGAACGGGTGGCTACACCTTC.

This clonotype has only a few counts. The chain links TRBV3-1 to TRBJ2-7, with TRBD2 matching over 10 bases. The CDR3 runs 16 residues. The V gene's germline CDR1 is LGHDT and CDR2 YNNKEL (reference sequence). V was pared by 4 bases and J by 4 bases, with 10 bases of the junction left unmatched. The CDR3 sequence is CASSPHSGGILYEQYF. The CDR3 DNA reads as TGTGCCAGCAGCCCCCATAGCGGGGGGATATTGTACGAGCAGTACTTC.

This clonotype has more than one count but fewer than ten. The chain joins TRBV4-1 to TRBJ2-5; D is ambiguous. The V gene lost 1 base and the J gene lost 4 bases, with 7 bases spanning the gap. The CDR3 spans 13 residues. Germline loops: CDR1 MGHRA, CDR2 YSYEKL. The CDR3 DNA follows: TGCGCCAGCAGCCAAGGGTTATTAGAGACCCAGTACTTC. Its protein product is CASSQGLLETQYF.

This clonotype has only a few counts. The V call is TRBV20-1, the J call TRBJ1-2, with unresolved D. This CDR3 spans 12 amino acids. Germline loops: CDR1 DFQATT, CDR2 SNEGSKA (reference sequence). V lost 4 bases and J 0 bases, leaving 6 bases between the germline ends. CDR3: CSATESNYGYTF. CDR3 sequence (DNA): TGCAGTGCTACGGAGTCTAACTATGGCTACACCTTC.

The V and J genes are TRBV6-1 and TRBJ2-6; D gene unclear. Germline-derived CDR1 and CDR2 are MNHNS and SASEGT. Deletions cut 2 bases from V and 3 bases from J, with 8 bases between. This CDR3 comprises 15 residues. The CDR3 bases are TGTGCCAGCAGTGAAAGGTACTTTGGGGCCAACGTCCTGACTTTC. Its translation is CASSERYFGANVLTF.

V and J are TRBV12-3 or TRBV12-4 and TRBJ2-1, with D tentatively TRBD2 (6 bases). The CDR3 is 15 residues long. V was cut by 2 bases and J by 4 bases, with 12 bases left in between. In DNA, the CDR3 is TGTGCCAGCAGTTTAATGGCGGGGTGGTACAATGAGCAGTTCTTC. Its protein is CASSLMAGWYNEQFF.

The genes are TRBV6-5 and TRBJ1-2; D is unclear. V lost 0 bases and J 6 bases, leaving 11 bases between the germline ends. CDR3 length: 14 residues. The V gene's germline CDR1 is MNHEY and CDR2 SVGAGI. The CDR3 region has the DNA TGTGCCAGCAGTTACTCGACGCCAATGGATGGCTACACCTTC. Translated, it gives CASSYSTPMDGYTF.

This clonotype was seen more than once but under ten times. The chain carries TRBV6-5 and TRBJ1-2, with D unclear. Per the germline V gene, CDR1 is MNHEY and CDR2 is SVGAGI. The germline V and J ends were trimmed by 2 bases and 2 bases, with 15 bases remaining between them. The CDR3 length is 16 residues. This CDR3 is CASSYRSPTRNYGYTF. Here the CDR3 DNA reads TGTGCCAGCAGTTACCGATCCCCCACTCGAAACTATGGCTACACCTTC.

The chain joins TRBV9 to TRBJ2-5, with TRBD2 matching over 10 bases. V lost 1 base to trimming and J lost 4 bases; unmatched junction nucleotides: 7. Per the germline V gene, CDR1 is SGDLS and CDR2 is YYNGEE. The CDR3 length is 16 residues. The CDR3 is CASSVSGGAEIETQYF. In nucleotides, the CDR3 is TGTGCCAGCAGCGTAAGCGGGGGGGCCGAGATAGAGACCCAGTACTTC.

This clonotype was seen only a few times. The chain recombines TRBV5-1 with TRBJ1-1, with TRBD1 matching over 8 bases. CDR3 length: 14 amino acids. V was clipped by 4 bases and J by 3 bases; unmatched bases: 5. Germline-derived CDR1 and CDR2 are SGHRS and YFSETQ. CDR3 protein: CASSRTGLDTEAFF. CDR3 bases: TGCGCCAGCAGCAGGACAGGGTTGGACACTGAAGCTTTCTTT.

This sequence joins TRBV7-3 and TRBJ2-2; D could derive from TRBD1 or TRBD2 (5 bases each). In germline, CDR1 is SGHTA, CDR2 FQGTGA. V lost 5 bases, J lost 0 bases, and 13 bases lay in between. There are 16 residues in the CDR3. Here the CDR3 reads CASSHQGASNTGELFF. CDR3 nucleotide sequence: TGTGCCAGCAGCCACCAGGGAGCCTCGAACACCGGGGAGCTGTTTTTT.

The J gene is TRBJ2-7, the V gene TRBV27; the D is unclear. The germline V gene has CDR1 MNHEY and CDR2 SMNVEV (reference sequence). Trimming took off 3 bases at V and 5 bases at J, with 11 bases between the two ends. The CDR3 extends over 13 amino acids. As DNA, the CDR3 is TGTGCCAGCAGTTTTGGGAAGTTCCACGAGCAGTACTTC. Amino acids: CASSFGKFHEQYF.

This rearrangement joins TRBV5-4 to TRBJ2-5; 9 bases line up with TRBD2. The V and J ends lost 7 bases and 3 bases, in that order; junction bases with no gene match: 4. The length of the CDR3 is 13 residues. Germline CDR1 reads SGHNT; CDR2 reads YYREEE (reference sequence). CDR3 residues: CASRQRGEETQYF. The CDR3 nucleotides are TGTGCCAGCCGGCAGCGGGGGGAAGAGACCCAGTACTTC.

The chain employs TRBV4-2 and TRBJ2-3, with 11 bases lining up with TRBD2. The CDR3 extends over 19 amino acids. Trimming took 4 bases from V and 0 from J; bases not matched to a gene: 12. Germline loops: CDR1 LGHNA, CDR2 YNFKEQ. Here the CDR3 reads CASSPGGSGGAPSTDTQYF. The CDR3 DNA reads TGTGCCAGCAGCCCGGGGGGTAGCGGGGGGGCCCCCAGCACAGATACGCAGTATTTT.

This chain uses TRBV5-4 with TRBJ1-3; the D gene is possibly TRBD1 (6 bases). From germline, CDR1 is SGHNT and CDR2 YYREEE (reference sequence). The CDR3 covers 13 residues. The germline V and J ends were trimmed by 7 bases and 5 bases, with 13 bases remaining between them. This CDR3 reads CASGAGERNTIYF. DNA of the CDR3: TGTGCCAGCGGGGCAGGGGAAAGAAACACCATATATTTT.